This is a list of T cell receptor beta chains from one sample in a study of cytotoxic CD8 clonotypes in ibrutinib-treated CLL. The protocol was immunoSEQ multiplex PCR, while the TCRdb copy is restricted to in-frame clones and leaves out a portion. The sample consists of around 160,000 clones, around nine tenths of them appearing once. This specimen consisted of PBMCs, obtained at disease progression, from a patient treated with ibrutinib. These receptors all come from a human donor with chronic lymphocytic leukemia. Each CDR3 is given with its conserved first and last residue. A D gene is named only where the DNA matches it firmly. The size of a clone is reported for some rows only, either as once, few or many, or as a class for expanded clones.

D	length	V	J	size	CDR3	DNA
-	13	TRBV28	TRBJ2-1	-	CASRKQPLNEQFF	TGTGCCAGCAGGAAACAGCCTCTCAATGAGCAGTTCTTC
TRBD2	13	TRBV29-1	TRBJ2-7	-	CSVDETGGGEQYF	TGCAGCGTTGATGAAACGGGAGGGGGCGAGCAGTACTTC
-	12	TRBV7-9	TRBJ2-3	-	CASSLRTVLQYF	TGTGCCAGCAGCTTAAGAACAGTTCTCCAGTATTTT
-	14	TRBV4-1	TRBJ1-4	-	CASSHTGSNEKLFF	TGCGCCAGCAGCCACACAGGCTCCAATGAAAAACTGTTTTTT
TRBD1	13	TRBV6-5	TRBJ1-2	-	CASSYGYRGGYTF	TGTGCCAGCAGTTACGGGTACAGGGGGGGCTACACCTTC
TRBD2	15	TRBV9	TRBJ2-3	-	CASSVAGGFTDTQYF	TGTGCCAGCAGCGTAGCGGGGGGATTCACGGATACGCAGTATTTT
-	13	TRBV9	TRBJ1-1	-	CASSVDWRTEAFF	TGTGCCAGCAGCGTAGATTGGCGCACTGAAGCTTTCTTT
-	18	TRBV18	TRBJ2-2	-	CASSPPPWRQGNTGELFF	TGTGCCAGCTCACCACCTCCTTGGAGGCAGGGGAACACCGGGGAGCTGTTTTTT
TRBD1	16	TRBV28	TRBJ2-7	-	CASTKTGGTGLYEQYF	TGTGCCAGCACCAAAACCGGAGGGACAGGGCTTTACGAGCAGTACTTC
-	11	TRBV7-9	TRBJ1-1	-	CASSRTMGAFF	TGTGCCAGCAGCCGAACCATGGGAGCTTTCTTT
-	16	TRBV28	TRBJ2-3	-	CASSLIFGQSTDTQYF	TGTGCCAGCAGTTTAATTTTTGGACAGAGCACAGATACGCAGTATTTT
-	17	TRBV5-4	TRBJ2-1	-	CASSSSVNRIRGNEQFF	TGTGCCAGCAGCTCGAGTGTCAACAGGATAAGAGGCAATGAGCAGTTCTTC
-	15	TRBV2	TRBJ1-1	-	CASSGIEREDTEAFF	TGTGCCAGCAGTGGGATCGAAAGGGAAGACACTGAAGCTTTCTTT
-	14	TRBV5-1	TRBJ1-1	-	CASSLGTVADEAFF	TGCGCCAGCAGCTTGGGGACAGTGGCCGATGAAGCTTTCTTT
-	14	TRBV5-1	TRBJ1-1	once	CASSKQPSDTEAFF	TGCGCCAGCAGCAAACAGCCAAGCGACACTGAAGCTTTCTTT
-	17	TRBV18	TRBJ2-2	-	CASSPTGASRNTGELFF	TGTGCCAGCTCACCGACCGGCGCTAGCCGGAACACCGGGGAGCTGTTTTTT
TRBD2	14	TRBV4-3	TRBJ2-7	-	CASSQERETFEQYF	TGCGCCAGCAGCCAAGAGCGGGAGACGTTCGAGCAGTACTTC
-	15	TRBV4-2	TRBJ2-4	-	CASSQVKGTRNIQYF	TGTGCCAGCAGCCAAGTCAAGGGAACGAGGAACATTCAGTACTTC
-	16	TRBV21-1	TRBJ2-5	-	CASSKAGGTGCETQYF	TGTGCCAGCAGCAAAGCCGGCGGGACAGGCTGTGAGACCCAGTACTTC
TRBD1	15	TRBV2	TRBJ2-7	-	CASSTYTGAAYEQYF	TGTGCCAGCAGCACTTACACAGGGGCCGCCTACGAGCAGTACTTC
TRBD2	15	TRBV9	TRBJ2-3	once	CASSRISGSVDTQYF	TGTGCCAGCAGTCGGATCAGCGGGAGTGTAGATACGCAGTATTTT
TRBD1	16	TRBV19	TRBJ2-1	-	CASRISGTGGLGEQFF	TGTGCCAGTAGGATCTCCGGGACAGGGGGGCTCGGTGAGCAGTTCTTC
TRBD2	15	TRBV14	TRBJ2-7	-	CASSQGLAAFYEQYF	TGTGCCAGCAGCCAAGGACTAGCGGCCTTCTACGAGCAGTACTTC
-	13	TRBV19	TRBJ1-4	few	CASSIRDDEKLFF	TGTGCCAGTAGTATCAGGGACGATGAAAAACTGTTTTTT
TRBD1	15	TRBV28	TRBJ2-7	-	CASSRRTGSSYEQYF	TGTGCCAGCAGCCGACGGACAGGGTCCTCCTACGAGCAGTACTTC
-	20	TRBV12-5	TRBJ2-3	-	CASGLDPTHPNSTSTDTQYF	TGTGCTAGTGGTTTGGACCCGACTCATCCCAATAGTACTAGCACAGATACGCAGTATTTT
TRBD1	13	TRBV29-1	TRBJ2-7	-	CSARDRGRYEQYF	TGCAGCGCAAGGGACAGGGGACGATACGAGCAGTACTTC
TRBD2	14	TRBV5-1	TRBJ2-5	-	CASSPGLAEETQYF	TGCGCCAGCAGCCCGGGACTAGCGGAGGAGACCCAGTACTTC